A selection of T cell receptor beta chains follows, all from one sample in a study of blood T cells in healthy people across ages. Each CDR3 protein gets one entry after TCRdb re-called the 5' RACE reads with MiXCR. Of about 1.6 million distinct CDR3 sequences detected, around 35% appear once; the ten largest clones hold around 11%. Material: blood. The receptors stem from a young woman in good health. Each CDR3 is given with its conserved first and last residue. Each record gives: D gene, V gene, clone size, J gene, CDR3 protein, CDR3 DNA. The D gene is left open where the match is weak. Size tells how often a clone was seen (once, few, many) or the class of an expanded clone, and some rows leave it out.

-	TRBV7-9	-	TRBJ1-5	CASRRDGVNQPQHF	TGTGCCAGCAGACGGGACGGGGTCAATCAGCCCCAGCATTTT
TRBD2	TRBV5-1	few	TRBJ2-1	CASSLGGTSALGNEQFF	TGCGCCAGCAGCTTGGGTGGGACTAGCGCCCTGGGCAATGAGCAGTTCTTC
TRBD2	TRBV30	-	TRBJ2-1	CAWSAGRAADEQFF	TGTGCCTGGAGTGCGGGGAGGGCCGCGGATGAGCAGTTCTTC
TRBD2	TRBV7-3	many	TRBJ2-3	CASSSTSGEYTQYF	TGTGCCAGCAGCTCGACTAGCGGGGAATATACGCAGTATTTT
-	TRBV20-1	few	TRBJ1-2	CSAREGQFTGNGYTF	TGCAGTGCTAGAGAAGGTCAATTTACAGGGAATGGCTACACCTTC
TRBD1	TRBV7-9	few	TRBJ2-1	CASSDGQGAFYNEQFF	TGTGCCAGCAGCGATGGACAGGGGGCCTTCTACAATGAGCAGTTCTTC
TRBD1	TRBV3-1	-	TRBJ2-6	CASSQGQGRSGANVLTF	TGTGCCAGCAGCCAAGGACAGGGGAGGTCTGGGGCCAACGTCCTGACTTTC
-	TRBV29-1	many	TRBJ2-1	CSVEELALNEQFF	TGCAGCGTTGAAGAGCTAGCGTTAAATGAGCAGTTCTTC
TRBD2	TRBV7-9	few	TRBJ2-5	CASSLSSGGPGETQYF	TGTGCCAGCAGCTTATCTAGCGGGGGCCCCGGGGAGACCCAGTACTTC
TRBD2	TRBV7-3	-	TRBJ2-2	CASSSGGPGELFF	TGTGCCAGCAGCTCGGGGGGGCCCGGGGAGCTGTTTTTT
TRBD1	TRBV20-1	few	TRBJ2-7	CSAPDRVSYEQYF	TGCAGTGCCCCAGACAGGGTCTCCTACGAGCAGTACTTC
TRBD1	TRBV20-1	-	TRBJ2-2	CSAINRGNTGELFF	TGCAGTGCAATAAACAGGGGGAACACCGGGGAGCTGTTTTTT
TRBD1	TRBV11-2	-	TRBJ2-1	CASSIGTGGSYEQFF	TGTGCCAGCAGCATCGGGACAGGGGGTTCCTACGAGCAGTTCTTC
TRBD2	TRBV4-2	many	TRBJ2-7	CASSQDGLAGSIYEQYF	TGTGCCAGCAGCCAAGATGGGCTAGCGGGATCGATATACGAGCAGTACTTC
-	TRBV2	-	TRBJ2-7	CASKAVGGAYEQYF	TGTGCCAGCAAGGCGGTCGGTGGGGCTTACGAGCAGTACTTC
TRBD2	TRBV30	-	TRBJ2-3	CAWSVLRAGGTDTQYF	TGTGCCTGGAGTGTACTGAGAGCGGGGGGCACAGATACGCAGTATTTT
-	TRBV7-6	few	TRBJ1-1	CASSPTLPGTEAFF	TGTGCCAGCAGCCCAACCCTTCCGGGCACTGAAGCTTTCTTT
-	TRBV20-1	few	TRBJ2-5	CSASGQPQETQYF	TGCAGTGCTAGCGGACAGCCTCAAGAGACCCAGTACTTC
-	TRBV4-1	many	TRBJ2-3	CASSQSGAPADTQYF	TGCGCCAGCAGCCAAAGTGGGGCCCCCGCAGATACGCAGTATTTT
-	TRBV20-1	few	TRBJ1-5	CSASLDTTQHF	TGCAGTGCTAGTTTGGACACGACCCAGCATTTT
TRBD1	TRBV20-1	-	TRBJ2-1	CSARGFIGQGKQFF	TGCAGTGCTAGAGGGTTCATCGGACAGGGGAAGCAGTTCTTC
TRBD1	TRBV15	once	TRBJ2-5	CATSSLRDRGLDEQYF	TGTGCCACCAGCAGTCTCCGGGACAGGGGGCTCGATGAGCAGTACTTC
-	TRBV5-5	many	TRBJ2-5	CASSLYETQYF	TGTGCCAGCAGCTTGTACGAGACCCAGTACTTC
-	TRBV12-3/TRBV12-4	-	TRBJ1-5	CASSRQLFKQPQHF	TGTGCCAGCAGTAGACAGCTCTTCAAGCAGCCCCAGCATTTT
-	TRBV4-1	-	TRBJ2-1	CASSQVLSSSYNEQFF	TGCGCCAGCAGCCAGGTACTCTCTAGCTCCTACAATGAGCAGTTCTTC
-	TRBV5-1	few	TRBJ2-1	CASSLESLVGDYEQFF	TGCGCCAGCAGCTTGGAGTCCCTAGTGGGAGATTATGAGCAGTTCTTC
TRBD1	TRBV6-5	-	TRBJ2-3	CASSYGQDTDTQYF	TGTGCCAGCAGTTACGGACAGGACACAGATACGCAGTATTTT
-	TRBV9	few	TRBJ2-1	CASSIRQEQFF	TGTGCCAGCAGCATACGACAGGAGCAGTTCTTC
-	TRBV4-2	once	TRBJ1-5	CASSPATKVQPQHF	TGTGCCAGCAGCCCAGCGACAAAGGTTCAGCCCCAGCATTTT
-	TRBV4-2	-	TRBJ1-4	CASSQRGTVNEKLFF	TGTGCCAGCAGCCAACGGGGGACGGTGAATGAAAAACTGTTTTTT
-	TRBV9	-	TRBJ1-4	CASSPGGRGEKLFF	TGTGCCAGCAGCCCCGGGGGTCGGGGTGAAAAACTGTTTTTT
-	TRBV5-1	few	TRBJ2-1	CASSLSIRYNEQFF	TGCGCCAGCAGCTTGTCTATCCGATACAATGAGCAGTTCTTC
-	TRBV6-2/TRBV6-3	-	TRBJ1-1	CASSLDTIKGDTEAFF	TGTGCCAGCAGTCTAGACACCATTAAGGGTGACACTGAAGCTTTCTTT
-	TRBV7-3	-	TRBJ2-1	CASSLSKAETQFF	TGTGCCAGCAGCTTAAGTAAGGCAGAGACCCAGTTCTTC
TRBD1	TRBV7-8	-	TRBJ2-2	CASSFEMIRDRPTGELFF	TGTGCCAGCAGCTTTGAAATGATAAGGGACAGACCCACCGGGGAGCTGTTTTTT
TRBD2	TRBV11-2	-	TRBJ2-3	CASSLAGGGAVSTDTQYF	TGTGCCAGCAGCTTAGCCGGCGGGGGGGCCGTTTCGACAGATACGCAGTATTTT
-	TRBV27	few	TRBJ2-1	CASSPSLESYNEQFF	TGTGCCAGCAGCCCGAGTCTAGAAAGCTACAATGAGCAGTTCTTC
TRBD2	TRBV7-9	-	TRBJ2-5	CASSSRAGGYQETQYF	TGTGCCAGCAGCTCGAGGGCGGGGGGTTACCAAGAGACCCAGTACTTC
-	TRBV5-6	few	TRBJ1-1	CASSRRGLQVQNTEAFF	TGTGCCAGCAGCCGAAGGGGATTACAGGTCCAGAACACTGAAGCTTTCTTT
-	TRBV5-1	-	TRBJ2-1	CASSGPGPRSEQFF	TGCGCCAGCAGCGGGCCGGGACCCCGATCTGAGCAGTTCTTC
TRBD1	TRBV18	-	TRBJ1-2	CASSQGAGSYGYTF	TGTGCCAGCTCACAGGGGGCTGGTTCCTATGGCTACACCTTC
-	TRBV6-5	few	TRBJ2-3	CASSYRSRTDTQYF	TGTGCCAGCAGTTATAGGTCCCGGACAGATACGCAGTATTTT
TRBD2	TRBV13	few	TRBJ2-1	CASSPQAGSGSQFF	TGTGCCAGCAGCCCCCAGGCGGGTAGCGGGAGTCAGTTCTTC
TRBD2	TRBV12-3/TRBV12-4	-	TRBJ2-5	CATSGSPSETQYF	TGTGCCACTAGCGGGAGCCCCTCGGAGACCCAGTACTTC
-	TRBV4-1	-	TRBJ1-5	CASSQDTKVGNQPQHF	TGCGCCAGCAGCCAAGATACCAAGGTCGGCAATCAGCCCCAGCATTTT
-	TRBV3-1	-	TRBJ1-1	CASSQGVGETEAFF	TGTGCCAGCAGCCAAGGGGTAGGGGAAACTGAAGCTTTCTTT
-	TRBV29-1	many	TRBJ2-7	CSVEDSPGYEQYF	TGCAGCGTTGAAGATTCCCCCGGATACGAGCAGTACTTC
TRBD2	TRBV20-1	few	TRBJ2-7	CSASPPTSLPYEQYF	TGCAGTGCTAGCCCCCCGACTAGCCTCCCCTACGAGCAGTACTTC
-	TRBV3-1	few	TRBJ1-6	CASSQAMAGVHSPLHF	TGTGCCAGCAGCCAAGCGATGGCAGGGGTCCATTCACCCCTCCACTTT
-	TRBV20-1	few	TRBJ2-1	CSARVLATYNEQFF	TGCAGTGCTAGAGTGCTGGCCACCTACAATGAGCAGTTCTTC